These 29 T cell receptor beta chains were sequenced from one sample in a study of shared clonotypes between healthy human individuals (dated by TCRdb to 2020 to 2021). The library was generated by the immunoSEQ multiplex PCR assay. TCRdb took over this immuneACCESS table, retaining in-frame rearrangements with V and J assigned. Such tables are incomplete; in checked studies, under half of the missing clones stem from an unresolved V gene, and the remainder is unexplained. Present in this sample are approximately 2,000,000 clones, roughly 93% of which were seen just once. The top ten clonotypes cover roughly 1.7% of the sample. CD8 naive samples were CD45RO-negative cells positively selected for CCR7, giving a CD45RA+CCR7+ population that excluded TemRA cells. Sequences were obtained from naive CD8+ T cells from PBMCs. What this sample's cell subset or site label stands for: CD45RA+CCR7+. Receptor source: a man aged 18 to 29 in good health. Some clones in this sample may be carry-over from other donors' samples.

This sequence joins TRBV28 and TRBJ2-7, with D possibly TRBD1 on 5 matching bases. Per the germline V gene, CDR1 is MDHEN and CDR2 is SYDVKM. V was trimmed by 3 bases and J by 5 bases, leaving 11 bases between them. The CDR3 loop spans 13 amino acids. The CDR3 DNA reads TGTGCCAGCAGTTTTCAGGGATGGAACGAGCAGTACTTC. Its protein is CASSFQGWNEQYF.

About this clone itself: Other DNA variants within this sample encode the same CDR3. The V call is TRBV11-2, the J call TRBJ2-1; 10 bases agree with TRBD2. The CDR3 runs 16 residues. With 2 bases clipped from V and 4 bases from J, the junction kept 5 bases outside the gene matches. CDR1 is SGHAT, CDR2 FQNNGV, per germline. CDR3 bases: TGTGCCAGCAGCTTATCCAGGACTAGCGGATACAATGAGCAGTTCTTC. This gives the protein CASSLSRTSGYNEQFF.

V is TRBV18 and J is TRBJ2-1, with TRBD1 matching over 10 bases. Trimming took 6 bases from V and 2 from J; bases not matched to a gene: 10. The CDR3 totals 17 residues. Germline CDR1 reads KGHSH; CDR2 reads LQKENI. The CDR3, as DNA: TGTGCCAGCTCCCAGGTTAGGACAGGGGGTCCCTACAATGAGCAGTTCTTC. It specifies CASSQVRTGGPYNEQFF. The entire variable domain, with the rest obtained from reference TRBV18 and TRBJ2-1, is as follows: NAGVMQNPRHLVRRRGQEARLRCSPMKGHSHVYWYRQLPEEGLKFMVYLQKENIIDESGMPKERFSAEFPKEGPSILRIQQVVRGDSAAYFCASSQVRTGGPYNEQFFGPGTRLTVL.

The chain carries TRBV15 and TRBJ1-5; unclear D gene. The ends were cut back, 3 bases at V and 9 bases at J, with 18 bases in the middle. In germline, CDR1 is LNHNV, CDR2 YYDKDF (reference sequence). CDR3 length equals 15 residues. The CDR3 sequence is CATSSGRTPRVPQHF. The CDR3 bases are TGTGCCACCAGCAGCGGTAGGACCCCTCGAGTGCCCCAGCATTTT.

The chain employs TRBV15 and TRBJ2-1; 7 bases fit TRBD1. With 3 bases clipped from V and 7 bases from J, the junction kept 6 bases outside the gene matches. Germline V gene lookup returns CDR1 LNHNV and CDR2 YYDKDF (reference sequence). The CDR3 runs to 14 residues. DNA of the CDR3: TGTGCCACCAGCAGGGGGATGACAGGGAATGAGCAGTTCTTC. Amino acids: CATSRGMTGNEQFF. The variable domain in full, completed from reference TRBV15 and TRBJ2-1, reads DAMVIQNPRYQVTQFGKPVTLSCSQTLNHNVMYWYQQKSSQAPKLLFHYYDKDFNNEADTPDNFQSRRPNTSFCFLDIRSPGLGDTAMYLCATSRGMTGNEQFFGPGTRLTVL.

V and J are TRBV30 and TRBJ2-7; TRBD2 matches 8 bases. Germline V gives CDR1 GTSNPN, CDR2 SVGIG (reference sequence). J was trimmed by 5 bases and V by 0 bases; bases with no gene match: 3. This CDR3 contains 13 residues. The CDR3 loop is CAWSVRSGNEQYF. As DNA, the CDR3 is TGTGCCTGGAGTGTACGTAGCGGGAACGAGCAGTACTTC. The variable domain in full, with the rest retrieved from reference TRBV30 and TRBJ2-7, is SQTIHQWPATLVQPVGSPLSLECTVEGTSNPNLYWYRQAAGRGLQLLFYSVGIGQISSEVPQNLSASRPQDRQFILSSKKLLLSDSGFYLCAWSVRSGNEQYFGPGTRLTVT.

This chain connects TRBV2 to TRBJ2-6; D is unclear. Germline CDR1 SNHLY, CDR2 FYNNEI. The CDR3 spans 18 residues. V lost 2 bases and J 0 bases, leaving 14 bases between the germline ends. CDR3 loop: CASSETRTPLSGANVLTF. The DNA for the CDR3 is TGTGCCAGCAGTGAAACTCGGACCCCCCTCTCTGGGGCCAACGTCCTGACTTTC.

The chain recombines TRBV9 with TRBJ2-1; D is possibly TRBD1 or TRBD2 (5 bases each). V gave up 3 bases and J gave up 3 bases, with 13 bases separating them. This CDR3 is built from 15 residues. CDR1 is SGDLS, CDR2 YYNGEE, per germline. The CDR3 loop reads CASSDRLTNYNEQFF. The DNA for the CDR3 is TGTGCCAGCAGCGACAGGTTGACTAACTACAATGAGCAGTTCTTC.

This chain joins TRBV19 and TRBJ2-2; TRBD2 aligns across 8 bases. This CDR3 has 15 residues. Losses at the gene ends were 7 bases for V and 4 bases for J; bases not matched to a gene: 8. Looked up from germline, CDR1 is LNHDA and CDR2 is SQIVND (reference sequence). In DNA form, the CDR3 reads TGTGCCAGTAACGGGCTAGCGGGCGCCACCGGGGAGCTGTTTTTT. Translation: CASNGLAGATGELFF.

V and J are TRBV28 and TRBJ2-1; D unresolved. Germline V lookup: CDR1 MDHEN, CDR2 SYDVKM. This CDR3 region has 14 residues. The V end lost 3 bases, the J end lost 9 bases, and 15 bases lay between the germline ends. In DNA, the CDR3 is TGTGCCAGCAGTTTGGCCCTCAATTTTCCTGAGCAGTTCTTC. It is translated as CASSLALNFPEQFF.

This sequence joins TRBV4-2 and TRBJ2-3, with TRBD2 matching 10 bases. Germline V gene lookup returns CDR1 LGHNA and CDR2 YNFKEQ. The CDR3 runs 16 residues. Losses at the gene ends were 4 bases for V and 6 bases for J; bases not matched to a gene: 10. The CDR3: CASSRPIGTSVDTQYF. In DNA form, the CDR3 reads TGTGCCAGCAGCCGCCCGATCGGGACTAGCGTGGATACGCAGTATTTT.

The chain carries TRBV2 and TRBJ2-7; D is uncertain. The CDR3 consists of 10 residues. From germline, CDR1 is SNHLY and CDR2 FYNNEI. V lost 7 bases to trimming and J lost 4 bases, with 5 bases between them. The CDR3 sequence is CASMGYEQYF. CDR3 sequence (DNA): TGTGCCAGCATGGGGTACGAGCAGTACTTC.

Concerning this clone: The sample contains more than one DNA sequence encoding this CDR3. This rearrangement joins TRBV9 to TRBJ2-3; 8 positions match TRBD2. The V gene end was trimmed by 3 bases and the J gene end by 6 bases; junction bases not matched to a gene: 9. This CDR3 region has 15 residues. In germline, CDR1 is SGDLS, CDR2 YYNGEE. The CDR3 region is CASSEDGRALDTQYF. The CDR3 DNA is TGTGCCAGCAGCGAGGACGGGAGGGCCCTGGATACGCAGTATTTT.

Remarks on this clone: This same CDR3 is encoded by further DNA sequences in the sample. This sequence joins TRBV18 and TRBJ2-7; D ambiguous. CDR3 size: 13 residues. V shed 3 bases and J shed 1 base, with 7 bases lying between them. Germline V gene lookup returns CDR1 KGHSH and CDR2 LQKENI. In DNA form, the CDR3 reads TGTGCCAGCTCACCCGGGCCATCCTACGAGCAGTACTTC. As protein: CASSPGPSYEQYF.

This chain uses TRBV7-8 with TRBJ1-5; D is undetermined. Between the trimmed V and J ends, which lost 2 bases and 5 bases, there was a span of 13 bases. The CDR3 is 15 amino acids. The germline CDR1 and CDR2 sequences are SGHVS and FQNEAQ. The CDR3 here is CASSLLSRVDQPQHF. The CDR3 DNA follows: TGTGCCAGCAGCTTACTCTCGAGAGTTGATCAGCCCCAGCATTTT.

This clone came up once. The genes are TRBV28 and TRBJ2-1, with 10 nucleotides matching TRBD2. The CDR3 runs 16 residues. Unmatched junction bases numbered 5, after V lost 2 bases and J lost 4 bases. The germline gives CDR1 MDHEN, CDR2 SYDVKM. For the CDR3, the DNA is TGTGCCAGCAGTTTAACAGTAGCGGGAGGTTACAATGAGCAGTTCTTC. Protein product: CASSLTVAGGYNEQFF.

V is TRBV5-1 and J is TRBJ1-2; TRBD1 aligns across 7 bases. Per the germline V gene, CDR1 is SGHRS and CDR2 is YFSETQ. V shed 5 bases, J shed 4 bases, and the junction held 11 bases outside the gene matches. The CDR3 is 15 amino acids. Here the CDR3 DNA reads TGCGCCAGCAGACCCACAGGGGACTACGGCTATGGCTACACCTTC. It yields the protein CASRPTGDYGYGYTF.

This clone is a singleton in its sample. The V call is TRBV6-1, the J call TRBJ1-5; possible D gene TRBD1, 6 bases. Germline V CDR1 and CDR2: MNHNS, SASEGT. This CDR3 is 15 amino acids long. V dropped 3 bases and J dropped 9 bases, with 18 bases sitting between them. Here the CDR3 reads CASSDPGAGDLPQHF. The CDR3 DNA reads as TGTGCCAGCAGTGATCCAGGGGCCGGGGACCTGCCCCAGCATTTT.

The J gene is TRBJ2-5, the V gene TRBV28; D is possibly TRBD1 or TRBD2 (5 bases each). Germline CDR1 reads MDHEN; CDR2 reads SYDVKM. V was shortened by 2 bases and J by 2 bases, with 21 bases between the two germline ends. The CDR3 length is 18 residues. CDR3 DNA: TGTGCCAGCAGTTTAAGCGTCGGTGGGGGTGGGGAACAAGAGACCCAGTACTTC. It encodes CASSLSVGGGGEQETQYF.

J is TRBJ2-1 and V is TRBV27; 15 bases align to TRBD2. The CDR3 consists of 16 residues. V shed 5 bases, J shed 9 bases, and the junction held 8 bases outside the gene matches. Germline CDR1 is MNHEY and CDR2 is SMNVEV (reference sequence). Here the CDR3 reads CASSPGTSGRIIEQFF. Here the CDR3 DNA reads TGTGCCAGCAGTCCCGGGACTAGCGGGAGGATTATTGAGCAGTTCTTC.

This chain joins TRBV4-1 and TRBJ2-7; 10 bases match TRBD2. Germline V lookup: CDR1 MGHRA, CDR2 YSYEKL. After removal of 3 bases from V and 3 bases from J, the junction contained 11 bases not matched to a gene. The CDR3 totals 17 residues. This CDR3 reads CASSQVPSGLANYEQYF. The DNA for the CDR3 is TGCGCCAGCAGCCAGGTCCCCTCGGGACTAGCGAACTACGAGCAGTACTTC.

The chain recombines TRBV7-3 with TRBJ2-5; 9 nucleotides align to TRBD2. Trimming cost V 2 bases and J 1 base; bases outside gene matches: 5. Germline lookup yields CDR1 SGHTA and CDR2 FQGTGA. The CDR3 is 16 amino acids. CDR3: CASSLDLAGTQETQYF. For the CDR3, the DNA is TGTGCCAGCAGCTTAGATCTAGCGGGGACCCAAGAGACCCAGTACTTC.

This clone was counted between two and nine times. The chain uses TRBV19 and TRBJ1-1; D call uncertain. The ends were cut back, 5 bases at V and 4 bases at J, with 11 bases in the middle. The CDR3 has 13 amino acids. Per the germline V gene, CDR1 is LNHDA and CDR2 is SQIVND (reference sequence). CDR3 nucleotide sequence: TGTGCCAGTAGTGACTGGTTGGGCACTGAAGCTTTCTTT. Amino acid sequence: CASSDWLGTEAFF.

This chain uses TRBV15 with TRBJ2-2; no firm D call. The CDR3 spans 13 residues. Germline assignment: CDR1 LNHNV and CDR2 YYDKDF (reference sequence). Trimming took off 3 bases at V and 7 bases at J, with 9 bases between the two ends. The CDR3 DNA is TGTGCCACCAGCAGTGTGAGGAGCGGGGAGCTGTTTTTT. Translation: CATSSVRSGELFF.

Remarks on this clone: This CDR3 is also generated by other DNA sequences in the sample. The chain carries TRBV28 and TRBJ2-7; 9 nucleotides match TRBD2. The J segment lost 0 bases and the V segment lost 7 bases, leaving 4 bases of the junction unmatched. This CDR3 is 14 amino acids long. Germline loops: CDR1 MDHEN, CDR2 SYDVKM. The CDR3 here is CASTLSGSSYEQYF. CDR3 in DNA: TGTGCCAGCACTCTTAGCGGGAGCTCCTACGAGCAGTACTTC.

This clone was observed a single time. The CDR3 protein is CASSSRVGYEQYF. The CDR3 coding sequence is TGTGCCAGCAGTTCGAGGGTGGGCTACGAGCAGTACTTC. The rearrangement links TRBV27 to TRBJ2-7; D possibly corresponds to TRBD2 (5 bases). The CDR3 loop spans 13 amino acids. V lost 4 bases to trimming and J lost 3 bases, with 10 bases between them. Looked up from germline, CDR1 is MNHEY and CDR2 is SMNVEV (reference sequence).

The rearrangement joins TRBV30 to TRBJ2-7, with 13 bases identical to TRBD2. The junction had 10 bases not matched to a gene; V was cut back by 2 bases and J by 6 bases. The CDR3 runs to 16 residues. CDR1 is GTSNPN, CDR2 SVGIG, per germline (reference sequence). CDR3 protein: CAWSTGTSGTRREQYF. The CDR3 nucleotides read TGTGCCTGGAGTACAGGGACTAGCGGGACTCGCCGCGAGCAGTACTTC.

The J gene is TRBJ2-1, the V gene TRBV28; 7 bases agree with TRBD2. The CDR3 contains 16 residues. Germline V gene lookup returns CDR1 MDHEN and CDR2 SYDVKM. V lost 7 bases, J lost 2 bases, and 11 bases stayed unmatched. CDR3 sequence reads: CASNPSGSWTYNEQFF. In DNA form, the CDR3 reads TGTGCCAGCAACCCTAGCGGTTCATGGACCTACAATGAGCAGTTCTTC.

The V call is TRBV7-9, the J call TRBJ1-2; D gene unclear. The ends were cut back, 5 bases at V and 5 bases at J, with 12 bases in the middle. Germline V lookup: CDR1 SEHNR, CDR2 FQNEAQ (reference sequence). The CDR3 totals 13 residues. CDR3 residues: CASSIGRGYGYTF. In DNA form, the CDR3 reads TGTGCCAGCAGCATCGGTCGGGGATATGGCTACACCTTC.